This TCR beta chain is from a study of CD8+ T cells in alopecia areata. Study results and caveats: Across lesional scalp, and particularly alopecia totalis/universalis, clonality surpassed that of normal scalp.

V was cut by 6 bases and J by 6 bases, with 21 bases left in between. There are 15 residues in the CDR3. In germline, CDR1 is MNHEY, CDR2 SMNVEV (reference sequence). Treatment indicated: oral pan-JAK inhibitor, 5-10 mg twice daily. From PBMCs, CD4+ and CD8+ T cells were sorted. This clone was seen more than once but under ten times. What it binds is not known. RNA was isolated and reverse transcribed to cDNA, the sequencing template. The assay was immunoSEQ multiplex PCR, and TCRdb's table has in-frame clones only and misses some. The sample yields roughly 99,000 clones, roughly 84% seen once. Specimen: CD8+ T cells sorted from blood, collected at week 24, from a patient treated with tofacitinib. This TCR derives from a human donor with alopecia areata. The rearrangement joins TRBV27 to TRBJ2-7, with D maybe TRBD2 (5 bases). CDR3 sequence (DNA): TGTGCCAGCAGACCCCTCGTTGCGGGCAGGACCGAGCAGTACTTC. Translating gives CASRPLVAGRTEQYF.